Following are 10 T cell receptor beta chains from one sample sequenced in a study of blood T cell repertoires in COVID-19. Libraries were prepared by immunoSEQ multiplex PCR; TCRdb keeps only in-frame clonotypes and omits some of them. The data show roughly 87,000 clones, around 85% seen once. The sample taken for sequencing was peripheral blood. The receptors come from a woman aged 55-70 years with acute or convalescent COVID-19.

The DNA for the CDR3 is TGTGCCAGCAGCTTTTCTTTCTACGAGCAGTACTTC. Protein: CASSFSFYEQYF. The chain uses TRBV7-2 and TRBJ2-7, with D unclear. The CDR3 sequence is 12 residues long. The germline CDR1 and CDR2 sequences are SGHTA and FQGNSA. V was trimmed by 3 bases and J by 3 bases, leaving 6 bases between them.

The V call is TRBV21-1, the J call TRBJ2-1; the table's D call of TRBD2 was not tested on the DNA. TRBV21-1 is a pseudogene locus. The CDR3 is made up of 14 amino acids. The CDR3 spells CASSTTGSYNEQFF. DNA for the CDR3: TGTGCCAGCAGCACAACTGGTTCCTACAATGAGCAGTTCTTC.

This rearrangement joins TRBV4-1 to TRBJ1-2; a possible D gene is TRBD1 (6 bases). The germline gives CDR1 MGHRA, CDR2 YSYEKL. V lost 7 bases, J lost 0 bases, and 12 bases lay in between. The CDR3 consists of 14 residues. In nucleotides, the CDR3 is TGCGCCAGCAACCCGGACAGCTCTAACTATGGCTACACCTTC. Protein: CASNPDSSNYGYTF.

The V call is TRBV11-2, the J call TRBJ2-1; 16 positions agree with TRBD2. The CDR3 length is 18 residues. V trimming: 5 bases; J trimming: 3 bases; junction bases outside the gene matches: 7. CDR1 and CDR2 (germline): SGHAT, FQNNGV. DNA for the CDR3: TGTGCCAGCAGCCGCTCCGGGACTAGCGGGGGGGTCTACAATGAGCAGTTCTTC. Encoded protein: CASSRSGTSGGVYNEQFF.

This chain connects TRBV18 to TRBJ1-2; D is possibly TRBD1 (5 bases). From germline, CDR1 is KGHSH and CDR2 LQKENI. This CDR3 comprises 15 residues. Deletions cut 5 bases from V and 0 bases from J, with 13 bases between. The CDR3, as DNA: TGTGCCAGCTCAATCACAGGATCAGCTAACTATGGCTACACCTTC. Its protein is CASSITGSANYGYTF.

V and J are TRBV3-1 (or the pseudogene TRBV3-2) and TRBJ1-5; maybe TRBD1 (5 bases). Germline V gene sequence: CDR1 LGHDT, CDR2 YNNKEL (reference sequence). There are 13 residues in the CDR3. Trimming removed 2 bases at V and 5 bases at J, with 7 bases between. The CDR3 DNA reads as TGTGCCAGCAGCCAACCAGGGTATCAGCCCCAGCATTTT. This translates into CASSQPGYQPQHF.

This clone was counted between two and nine times. J is TRBJ1-2 and V is TRBV5-6; 9 bases agree with TRBD1. This CDR3 has 14 amino acids. The V gene's germline CDR1 is SGHDT and CDR2 YYEEEE. V trimming: 0 bases; J trimming: 8 bases; junction bases outside the gene matches: 5. CDR3 sequence reads: CASSLEGQGRGYTF. CDR3 DNA: TGTGCCAGCAGCTTGGAGGGACAGGGTCGGGGCTACACCTTC.

This rearrangement joins TRBV7-2 to TRBJ1-1, with a possible D match to TRBD1 (5 bases). The CDR3 length is 14 residues. Trimming took off 7 bases at V and 4 bases at J, with 16 bases between the two ends. The germline CDR1 and CDR2 sequences are SGHTA and FQGNSA. CDR3 bases: TGTGCCAGCACCCTACAGGTGGTGGGCACTGAAGCTTTCTTT. Translation: CASTLQVVGTEAFF. Complete variable domain (other parts from reference TRBV7-2 and TRBJ1-1): GAGVSQSPSNKVTEKGKDVELRCDPISGHTALYWYRQSLGQGLEFLIYFQGNSAPDKSGLPSDRFSAERTGGSVSTLTIQRTQQEDSAVYLCASTLQVVGTEAFFGQGTRLTVV.

The chain is built from TRBV7-3 and TRBJ2-7, with D perhaps TRBD1 (5 bases). V was clipped by 5 bases and J by 0 bases, with 11 bases between them. Germline lookup yields CDR1 SGHTA and CDR2 FQGTGA. The CDR3 totals 14 residues. The CDR3 DNA is TGTGCCAGCAGCCCAGACAGATTCTCCTACGAGCAGTACTTC. It translates to CASSPDRFSYEQYF.

The chain carries TRBV5-1 and TRBJ1-3; 7 bases align to TRBD1. CDR3 size: 14 residues. Germline CDR1 SGHRS, CDR2 YFSETQ. J gave up 3 bases and V 0 bases, and 0 bases lay outside the gene matches. In nucleotides, the CDR3 is TGCGCCAGCAGCTTGGGACAGGGTGGAAACACCATATATTTT. As protein: CASSLGQGGNTIYF.